This TCR beta chain derives from a study of T cells after yellow fever vaccination. This CDR3 has 16 residues. Per the germline V gene, CDR1 is SGDLS and CDR2 is YYNGEE. Points on this clonotype: This may be a read error, as it is one base from a much larger clone.

A 5'RACE template-switching step, the method used to make TCR cDNA, added a universal primer site and UMIs. TCRdb reprocessed the 5' RACE reads with MiXCR, giving one entry per CDR3 protein. In the table there are tens of thousands of distinct CDR3 sequences, around 7.4% of which are singletons. The chain has TRBV9 and TRBJ2-7; a weak D match, TRBD2 (5 bases). This specimen consisted of CD8+ T cells sorted from PBMCs, obtained 15 days after the yellow fever booster vaccination. This clonotype was obtained from a man aged 30 to 39 who received the YFV17D yellow fever vaccine. CDR3 DNA: TGTGTCAGCAGCGTAGATTCCCGATCGGGAACCTACGAGCAGTACTTC. Encoded protein: CVSSVDSRSGTYEQYF.